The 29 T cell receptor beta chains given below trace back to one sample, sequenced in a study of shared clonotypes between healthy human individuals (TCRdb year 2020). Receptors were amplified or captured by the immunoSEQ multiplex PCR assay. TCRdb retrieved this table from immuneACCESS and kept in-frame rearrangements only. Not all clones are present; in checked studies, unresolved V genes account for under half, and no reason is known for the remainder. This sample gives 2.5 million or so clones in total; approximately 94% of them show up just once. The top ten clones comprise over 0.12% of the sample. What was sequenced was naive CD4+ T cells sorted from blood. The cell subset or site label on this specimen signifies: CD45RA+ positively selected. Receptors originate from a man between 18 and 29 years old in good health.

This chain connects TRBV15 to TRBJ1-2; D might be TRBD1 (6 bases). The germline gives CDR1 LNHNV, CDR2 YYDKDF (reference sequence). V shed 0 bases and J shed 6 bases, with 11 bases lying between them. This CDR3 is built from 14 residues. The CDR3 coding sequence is TGTGCCACCAGCAGAGATAGGGGGTGGGATGGCTACACCTTC. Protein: CATSRDRGWDGYTF.

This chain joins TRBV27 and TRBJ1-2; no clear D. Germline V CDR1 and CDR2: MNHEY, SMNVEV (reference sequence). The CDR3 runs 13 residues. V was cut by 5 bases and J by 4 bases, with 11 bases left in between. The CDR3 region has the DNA TGTGCCAGCAGTCGAGAGACCGGCTATGGCTACACCTTC. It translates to CASSRETGYGYTF.

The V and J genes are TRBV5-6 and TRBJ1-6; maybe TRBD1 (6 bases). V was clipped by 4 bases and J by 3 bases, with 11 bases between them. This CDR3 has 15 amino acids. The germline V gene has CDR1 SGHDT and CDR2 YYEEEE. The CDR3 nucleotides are TGTGCCAGCAGCGTTCGGGACATCTATAATTCACCCCTCCACTTT. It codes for CASSVRDIYNSPLHF. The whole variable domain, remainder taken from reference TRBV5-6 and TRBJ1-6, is DAGVTQSPTHLIKTRGQQVTLRCSPKSGHDTVSWYQQALGQGPQFIFQYYEEEERQRGNFPDRFSGHQFPNYSSELNVNALLLGDSALYLCASSVRDIYNSPLHFGNGTRLTVT.

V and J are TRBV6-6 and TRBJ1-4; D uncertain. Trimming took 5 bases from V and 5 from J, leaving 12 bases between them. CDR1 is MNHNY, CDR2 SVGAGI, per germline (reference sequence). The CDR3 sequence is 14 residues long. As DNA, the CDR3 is TGTGCCAGCAGTCCCACGGGATCGAATGAAAAACTGTTTTTT. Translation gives CASSPTGSNEKLFF.

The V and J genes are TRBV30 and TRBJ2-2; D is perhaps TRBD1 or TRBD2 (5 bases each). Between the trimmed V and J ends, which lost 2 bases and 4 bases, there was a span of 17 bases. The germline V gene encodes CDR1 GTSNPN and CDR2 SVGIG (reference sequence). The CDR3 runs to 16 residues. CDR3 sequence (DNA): TGTGCCTGGAGTCCCCGGGGCAGCCCGACCACCGGGGAGCTGTTTTTT. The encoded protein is CAWSPRGSPTTGELFF.

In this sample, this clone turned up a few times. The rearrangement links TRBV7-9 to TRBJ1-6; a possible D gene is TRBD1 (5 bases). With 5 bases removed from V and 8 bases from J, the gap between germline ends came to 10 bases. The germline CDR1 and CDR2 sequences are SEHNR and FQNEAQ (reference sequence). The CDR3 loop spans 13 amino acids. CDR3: CASSPGGDSPLHF. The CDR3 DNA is TGTGCCAGCAGCCCCGGAGGGGATTCACCCCTCCACTTT. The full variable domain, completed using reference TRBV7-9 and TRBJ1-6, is DTGVSQNPRHKITKRGQNVTFRCDPISEHNRLYWYRQTLGQGPEFLTYFQNEAQLEKSRLLSDRFSAERPKGSFSTLEIQRTEQGDSAMYLCASSPGGDSPLHFGNGTRLTVT.

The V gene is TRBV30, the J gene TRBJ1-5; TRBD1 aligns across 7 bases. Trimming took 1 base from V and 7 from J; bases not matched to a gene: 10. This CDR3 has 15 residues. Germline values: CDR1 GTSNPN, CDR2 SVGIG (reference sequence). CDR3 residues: CAWSAGTGDSQPQHF. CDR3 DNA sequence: TGTGCCTGGAGTGCAGGTACAGGGGATAGCCAGCCCCAGCATTTT. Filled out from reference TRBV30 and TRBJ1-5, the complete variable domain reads SQTIHQWPATLVQPVGSPLSLECTVEGTSNPNLYWYRQAAGRGLQLLFYSVGIGQISSEVPQNLSASRPQDRQFILSSKKLLLSDSGFYLCAWSAGTGDSQPQHFGDGTRLSIL.

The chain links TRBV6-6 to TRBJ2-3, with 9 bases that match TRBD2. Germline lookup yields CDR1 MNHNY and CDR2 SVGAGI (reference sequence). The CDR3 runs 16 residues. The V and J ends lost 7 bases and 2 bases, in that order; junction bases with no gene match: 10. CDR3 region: CASTFRASGTTDTQYF. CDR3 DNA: TGTGCCAGCACCTTCCGGGCTAGCGGGACCACAGATACGCAGTATTTT.

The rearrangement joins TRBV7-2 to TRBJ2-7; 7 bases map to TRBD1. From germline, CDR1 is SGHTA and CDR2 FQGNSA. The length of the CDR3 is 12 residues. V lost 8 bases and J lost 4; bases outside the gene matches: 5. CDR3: CASGQVIYEQYF. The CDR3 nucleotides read TGTGCCAGCGGACAGGTAATATACGAGCAGTACTTC.

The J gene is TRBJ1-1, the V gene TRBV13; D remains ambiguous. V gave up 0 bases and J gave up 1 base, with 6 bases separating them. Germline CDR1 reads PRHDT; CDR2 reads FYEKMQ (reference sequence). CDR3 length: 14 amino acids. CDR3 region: CASSLGTTNTEAFF. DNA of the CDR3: TGTGCCAGCAGCTTAGGGACCACGAACACTGAAGCTTTCTTT.

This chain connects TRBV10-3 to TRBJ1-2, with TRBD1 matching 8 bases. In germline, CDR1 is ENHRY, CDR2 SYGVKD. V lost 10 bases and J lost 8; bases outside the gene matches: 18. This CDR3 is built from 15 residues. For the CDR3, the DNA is TGTGCCAACTCACCTCAGGGGGCTCCTAGATGGGGCTACACCTTC. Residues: CANSPQGAPRWGYTF.

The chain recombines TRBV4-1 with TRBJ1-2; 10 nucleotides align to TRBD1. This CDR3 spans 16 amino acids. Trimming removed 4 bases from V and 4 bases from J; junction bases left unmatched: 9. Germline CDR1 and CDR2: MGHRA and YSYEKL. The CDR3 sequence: CASSRRRDRGFYGYTF. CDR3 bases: TGCGCCAGCAGCCGACGCCGGGACAGGGGATTCTATGGCTACACCTTC.

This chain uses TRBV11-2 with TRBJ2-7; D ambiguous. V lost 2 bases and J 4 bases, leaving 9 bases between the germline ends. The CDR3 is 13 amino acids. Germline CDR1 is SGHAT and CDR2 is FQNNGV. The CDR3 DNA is TGTGCCAGCAGCTTAACCAATAGGTACGAGCAGTACTTC. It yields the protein CASSLTNRYEQYF.

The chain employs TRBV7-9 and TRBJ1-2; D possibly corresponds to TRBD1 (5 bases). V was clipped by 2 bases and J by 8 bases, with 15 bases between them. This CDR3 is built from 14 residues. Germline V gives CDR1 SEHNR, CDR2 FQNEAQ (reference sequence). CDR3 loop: CASSLPAEGSGYTF. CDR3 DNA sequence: TGTGCCAGCAGCTTACCCGCAGAGGGGTCGGGCTACACCTTC.

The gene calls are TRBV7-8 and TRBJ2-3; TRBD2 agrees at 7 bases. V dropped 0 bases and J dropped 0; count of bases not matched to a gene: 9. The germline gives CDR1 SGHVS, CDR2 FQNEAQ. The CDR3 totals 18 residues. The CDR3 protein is CASSLAAASGPSTDTQYF. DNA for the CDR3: TGTGCCAGCAGCTTAGCAGCGGCTAGCGGTCCTAGCACAGATACGCAGTATTTT.

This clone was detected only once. The CDR3 sequence is CASSDPRSNTGELFF. The CDR3 nucleotides read TGTGCCAGCAGTGATCCCCGCTCCAACACCGGGGAGCTGTTTTTT. The gene calls are TRBV25-1 and TRBJ2-2; D is uncertain. Per germline, CDR1 MGHDK and CDR2 SYGVNS. The CDR3 contains 15 residues. V was cut by 3 bases and J by 2 bases, with 10 bases left in between.

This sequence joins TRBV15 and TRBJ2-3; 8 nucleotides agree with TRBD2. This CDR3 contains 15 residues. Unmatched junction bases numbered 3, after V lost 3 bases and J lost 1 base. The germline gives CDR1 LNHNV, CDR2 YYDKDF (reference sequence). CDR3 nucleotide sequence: TGTGCCACCAGCAGCCCGCGGGGGGGCACAGATACGCAGTATTTT. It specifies CATSSPRGGTDTQYF.

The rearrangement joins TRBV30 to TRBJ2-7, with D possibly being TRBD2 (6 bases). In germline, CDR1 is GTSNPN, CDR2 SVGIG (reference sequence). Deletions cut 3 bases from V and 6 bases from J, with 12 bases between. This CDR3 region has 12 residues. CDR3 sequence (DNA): TGTGCCTGGAGGACCTTGGGGGGCGAGCAGTACTTC. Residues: CAWRTLGGEQYF.

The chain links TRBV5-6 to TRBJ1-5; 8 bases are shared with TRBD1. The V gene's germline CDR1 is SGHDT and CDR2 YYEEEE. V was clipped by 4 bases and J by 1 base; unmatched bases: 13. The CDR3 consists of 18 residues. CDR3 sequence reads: CASSPGTGRQWSNQPQHF. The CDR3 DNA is TGTGCCAGCAGCCCCGGGACAGGACGGCAATGGAGCAATCAGCCCCAGCATTTT.

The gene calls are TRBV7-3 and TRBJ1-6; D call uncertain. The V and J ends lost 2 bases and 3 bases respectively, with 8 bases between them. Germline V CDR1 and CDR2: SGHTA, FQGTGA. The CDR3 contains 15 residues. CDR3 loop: CASSLGGDYNSPLHF. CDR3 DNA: TGTGCCAGCAGCTTAGGCGGGGACTATAATTCACCCCTCCACTTT.

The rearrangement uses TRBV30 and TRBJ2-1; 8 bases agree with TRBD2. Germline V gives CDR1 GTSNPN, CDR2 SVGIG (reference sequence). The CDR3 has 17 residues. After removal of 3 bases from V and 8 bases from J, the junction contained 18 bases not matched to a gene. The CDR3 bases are TGTGCCTGGAGGTGGAGCGGGAGACTAGGGAAAGGCGATGAGCAGTTCTTC. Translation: CAWRWSGRLGKGDEQFF.

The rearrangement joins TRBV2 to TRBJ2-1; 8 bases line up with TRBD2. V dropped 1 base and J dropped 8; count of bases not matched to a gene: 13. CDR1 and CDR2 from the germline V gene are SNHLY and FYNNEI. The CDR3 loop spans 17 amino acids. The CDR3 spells CASSEVLPAGDGDEQFF. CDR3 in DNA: TGTGCCAGCAGTGAAGTCCTACCAGCGGGGGATGGCGATGAGCAGTTCTTC.

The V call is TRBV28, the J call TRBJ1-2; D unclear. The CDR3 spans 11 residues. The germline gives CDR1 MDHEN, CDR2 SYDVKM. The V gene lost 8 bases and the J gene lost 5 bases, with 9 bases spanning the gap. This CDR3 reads CASFRPYGYTF. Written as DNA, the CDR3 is TGTGCCAGCTTCCGTCCGTATGGCTACACCTTC.

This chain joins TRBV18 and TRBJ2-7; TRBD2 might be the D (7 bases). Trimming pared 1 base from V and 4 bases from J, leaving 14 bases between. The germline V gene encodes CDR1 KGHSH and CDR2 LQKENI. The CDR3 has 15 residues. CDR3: CASSPLGGGRYEQYF. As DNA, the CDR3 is TGTGCCAGCTCACCACTTGGCGGGGGCCGATACGAGCAGTACTTC.

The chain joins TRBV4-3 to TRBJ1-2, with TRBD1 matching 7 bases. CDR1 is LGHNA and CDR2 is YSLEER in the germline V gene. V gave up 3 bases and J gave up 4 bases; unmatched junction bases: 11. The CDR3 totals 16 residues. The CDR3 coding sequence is TGCGCCAGCAGCCAGCAACTACCGGGACAGAGCTATGGCTACACCTTC. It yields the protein CASSQQLPGQSYGYTF.

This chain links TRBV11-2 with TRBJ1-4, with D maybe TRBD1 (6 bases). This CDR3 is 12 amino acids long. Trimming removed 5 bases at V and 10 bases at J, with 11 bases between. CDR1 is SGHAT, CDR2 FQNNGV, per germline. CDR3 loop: CASSPQGGKLFF. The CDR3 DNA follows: TGTGCCAGCAGCCCCCAAGGGGGAAAACTGTTTTTT.

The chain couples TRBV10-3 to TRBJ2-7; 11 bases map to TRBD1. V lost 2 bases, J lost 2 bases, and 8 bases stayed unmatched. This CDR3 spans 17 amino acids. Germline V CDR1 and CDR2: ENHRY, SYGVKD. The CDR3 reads CAISETLGQGATYEQYF. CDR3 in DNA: TGTGCCATCAGTGAGACCCTCGGACAGGGGGCCACCTACGAGCAGTACTTC.

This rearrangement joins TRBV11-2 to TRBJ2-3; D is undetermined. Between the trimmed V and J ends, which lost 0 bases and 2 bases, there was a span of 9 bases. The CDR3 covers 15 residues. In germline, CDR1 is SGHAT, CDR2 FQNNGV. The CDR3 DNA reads TGTGCCAGCAGCTTAGAAGGCCGATTCACAGATACGCAGTATTTT. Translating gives CASSLEGRFTDTQYF.

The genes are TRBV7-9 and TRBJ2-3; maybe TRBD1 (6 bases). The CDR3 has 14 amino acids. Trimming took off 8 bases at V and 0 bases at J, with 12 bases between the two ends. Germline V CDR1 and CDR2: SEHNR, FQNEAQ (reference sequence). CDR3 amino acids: CASGRTVSTDTQYF. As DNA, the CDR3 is TGTGCCAGCGGCCGGACAGTGAGCACAGATACGCAGTATTTT.